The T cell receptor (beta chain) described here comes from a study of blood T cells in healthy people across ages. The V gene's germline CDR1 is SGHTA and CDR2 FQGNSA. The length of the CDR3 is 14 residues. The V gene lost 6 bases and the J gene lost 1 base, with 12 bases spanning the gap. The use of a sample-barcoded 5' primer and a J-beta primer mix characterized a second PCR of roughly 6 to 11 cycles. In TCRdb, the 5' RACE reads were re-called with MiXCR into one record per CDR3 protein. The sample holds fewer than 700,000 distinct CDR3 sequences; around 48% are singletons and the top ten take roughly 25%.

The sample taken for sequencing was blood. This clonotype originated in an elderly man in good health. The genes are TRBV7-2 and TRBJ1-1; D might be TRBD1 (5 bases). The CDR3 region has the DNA TGTGCCAGCAGTACCGGACATCCGAACACTGAAGCTTTCTTT. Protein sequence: CASSTGHPNTEAFF. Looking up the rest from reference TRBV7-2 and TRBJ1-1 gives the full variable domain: GAGVSQSPSNKVTEKGKDVELRCDPISGHTALYWYRQSLGQGLEFLIYFQGNSAPDKSGLPSDRFSAERTGGSVSTLTIQRTQQEDSAVYLCASSTGHPNTEAFFGQGTRLTVV.